The T cell receptor beta chain described here comes from a study of T cell clones after liver transplantation. At the level of the study: TCRbeta sequencing after a pre-transplant mixed lymphocyte reaction identified graft-donor-reactive clones, later tracked in post-transplant blood. Pre-transplant mixed lymphocyte reactions yielded third-party-reactive TCRbeta sequences as comparators for graft-donor-reactive sequences. Subjects received no induction therapy and standard immunosuppression until randomization at 12-24 months post-transplant. Study-wide findings and caveats: Conclusions were preliminary, with small, heterogeneous patient groups.

Sequencing used immunoSEQ multiplex PCR; TCRdb keeps in-frame clones, though not all of them. The sample holds tens of thousands of clones, over 55% seen once. As regards this clone: Its antigen is undetermined.

The germline CDR1 and CDR2 sequences are KGHSH and LQKENI. Trimming removed 2 bases from V and 1 base from J, with 11 bases in between. This CDR3 has 15 residues. The sequences come from CD4+ T cells from blood, collected before liver transplant. The TCR sequence derives from a human donor who received a liver transplant. This chain joins TRBV18 and TRBJ1-1, with a tentative D call TRBD1 (5 bases). The CDR3 nucleotides are TGTGCCAGCTCACCAATTTCAGGACAGAACACTGAAGCTTTCTTT. Amino acids: CASSPISGQNTEAFF.